The 9 T cell receptor beta chains presented below share a single source sample, sequenced in a study of beta chain features in type 1 diabetes. Every bit of the isolated RNA underwent reverse transcription, so sequencing read expressed TCRB transcripts. Assay: immunoSEQ multiplex PCR; the TCRdb copy retains only in-frame clones and omits some. The sample shows hundreds of thousands of clones, 30% of them seen only once. The sequenced sample consisted of naive CD4+ T cells from blood. The receptors were gathered from a man younger than 35 in good health.

The chain recombines TRBV15 with TRBJ2-7; 8 bases fit TRBD1. The CDR3 loop spans 16 amino acids. Germline V gene sequence: CDR1 LNHNV, CDR2 YYDKDF (reference sequence). V dropped 2 bases and J dropped 3; count of bases not matched to a gene: 9. In DNA, the CDR3 is TGTGCCACCAGCAGAAAAAGGACAGGGTCGGACTACGAGCAGTACTTC. Residues: CATSRKRTGSDYEQYF.

This clone was recorded a few times. This sequence joins TRBV9 and TRBJ2-3, with TRBD2 matching 11 bases. The V gene end was trimmed by 4 bases and the J gene end by 5 bases; junction bases not matched to a gene: 3. CDR1 is SGDLS, CDR2 YYNGEE, per germline. CDR3 length: 14 amino acids. CDR3 nucleotide sequence: TGTGCCAGCAGCTTGGGACTAGCGGAAGATACGCAGTATTTT. Its translation: CASSLGLAEDTQYF.

This chain joins TRBV9 and TRBJ2-3; 15 bases map to TRBD2. The CDR3 is 18 amino acids. J gave up 3 bases and V 2 bases, and 7 bases lay outside the gene matches. From germline, CDR1 is SGDLS and CDR2 YYNGEE. CDR3 coding DNA: TGTGCCAGCAGCGTGGGACTAGCGGGAGGTGAGGCGACAGATACGCAGTATTTT. It codes for CASSVGLAGGEATDTQYF.

This clone was detected a few times. V and J are TRBV5-6 and TRBJ2-1; D remains ambiguous. CDR1 is SGHDT and CDR2 is YYEEEE in the germline V gene. Trimming left V 2 bases short and J 8 bases short, with 8 bases between. CDR3 length equals 12 residues. CDR3 loop: CASSFGSDEQFF. The CDR3, as DNA: TGTGCCAGCAGCTTCGGGTCGGATGAGCAGTTCTTC.

The chain has TRBV29-1 and TRBJ2-7, with 10 nucleotides matching TRBD1. V was clipped by 7 bases and J by 6 bases; unmatched bases: 6. The CDR3 spans 12 residues. Germline V gene data show CDR1 as SQVTM and CDR2 as ANQGSEA. DNA of the CDR3: TGCAGCGCAACAAGGACAGGGGGCGAGCAGTACTTC. Translating it yields CSATRTGGEQYF.

The genes are TRBV9 and TRBJ2-3; D is unresolved. Germline V gene sequence: CDR1 SGDLS, CDR2 YYNGEE. The V end was cut by 0 bases, the J end by 2 bases, with 7 bases between. The CDR3 loop spans 14 amino acids. CDR3 DNA: TGTGCCAGCAGCGTAGAACTGGTCACAGATACGCAGTATTTT. This sequence encodes CASSVELVTDTQYF.

This clone was picked up a small number of times. The rearrangement links TRBV14 to TRBJ2-7; maybe TRBD2 (5 bases). In germline, CDR1 is SGHDN, CDR2 FVKESK. CDR3 length equals 14 residues. V lost 1 base and J lost 4, with 11 bases in between. CDR3 residues: CASSQVPSRYEQYF. The CDR3 coding sequence is TGTGCCAGCAGCCAAGTTCCTAGCCGGTACGAGCAGTACTTC.

The chain couples TRBV30 to TRBJ2-2, with D uncertain. The V gene lost 3 bases and the J gene lost 1 base, with 9 bases spanning the gap. Germline lookup yields CDR1 GTSNPN and CDR2 SVGIG (reference sequence). The CDR3 length is 14 residues. CDR3 nucleotides: TGTGCCTGGAGACCGGTAGTGAACACCGGGGAGCTGTTTTTT. It encodes CAWRPVVNTGELFF.

The chain recombines TRBV29-1 with TRBJ2-4; D is unclear. V lost 3 bases and J lost 0, with 9 bases in between. Germline values: CDR1 SQVTM, CDR2 ANQGSEA. The CDR3 runs to 14 residues. The CDR3 nucleotides read TGCAGCGTTGAGGGCAGAGCAGCCAAAAACATTCAGTACTTC. It codes for CSVEGRAAKNIQYF.